Below are 9 T cell receptor beta chains sequenced from a single sample in a study of STAT5B mutations in CD4+ large granular lymphocyte leukemia (dated by TCRdb to the early 2020s). The library was made by the immunoSEQ multiplex PCR assay. The table comes from immuneACCESS by way of TCRdb, which keeps in-frame sequences with V and J called. Part of the clones is missing from these tables; in studies checked, under half for an unresolved V gene and the rest for unknown reasons. This sample has just under 35,000 clones in its table, and 65% to 70% of those were observed once. The leading ten clones occupy around 1.9% of the sample. The material sequenced was CD4+ T cells from blood buffy coats. The receptors here all came from a human donor in good health.

The chain carries TRBV10-3 and TRBJ1-6; D is unclear. Trimming took 7 bases from V and 5 from J, leaving 12 bases between them. The CDR3 is made up of 14 amino acids. Germline CDR1 is ENHRY and CDR2 is SYGVKD. This CDR3 is CAITKTLNNSPLHF. The DNA of the CDR3 is TGTGCCATCACCAAGACACTCAATAATTCACCCCTCCACTTT.

By share of the sample, this clone is medium-sized. J is TRBJ1-6 and V is TRBV5-4; D not certain. The germline V gene encodes CDR1 SGHNT and CDR2 YYREEE (reference sequence). Trimming removed 4 bases from V and 6 bases from J, with 11 bases in between. This CDR3 is 14 amino acids long. In nucleotides, the CDR3 is TGTGCCAGCAGCCCGGAGCAGGCTAATTCACCCCTCCACTTT. This translates into CASSPEQANSPLHF.

Here the CDR3 DNA reads TGCAGTGCGACAGGGAACGAGCAGTACTTC. It codes for CSATGNEQYF. The rearrangement joins TRBV20-1 to TRBJ2-7, with TRBD1 matching over 7 bases. Germline values: CDR1 DFQATT, CDR2 SNEGSKA (reference sequence). Unmatched junction bases numbered 1, after V lost 6 bases and J lost 5 bases. The CDR3 totals 10 residues.

The CDR3 loop reads CASSPPPQGARNGYTF. CDR3 DNA sequence: TGTGCCAGCTCACCACCCCCCCAGGGGGCGCGGAACGGCTACACCTTC. The gene calls are TRBV18 and TRBJ1-2; TRBD1 agrees at 8 bases. The length of the CDR3 is 16 residues. The V and J ends lost 0 bases and 8 bases, in that order; junction bases with no gene match: 11. Germline V gene sequence: CDR1 KGHSH, CDR2 LQKENI.

This clone was counted a few times. V is TRBV29-1 and J is TRBJ2-1, with unresolved D. This CDR3 has 10 residues. The germline V gene encodes CDR1 SQVTM and CDR2 ANQGSEA. The germline V and J ends were trimmed by 8 bases and 4 bases, with 6 bases remaining between them. The CDR3 protein is CSYRYNEQFF. The CDR3 DNA reads TGCAGCTACCGGTACAATGAGCAGTTCTTC.

This clone was picked up a small number of times. CDR3 DNA sequence: TGTGCCAGCAGTGGCGCAGGGACGGCAGATACGCAGTATTTT. Its protein is CASSGAGTADTQYF. The V gene is TRBV6-1, the J gene TRBJ2-3; D possibly uses TRBD1 or TRBD2 (5 bases each). Trimming removed 4 bases from V and 4 bases from J, with 12 bases in between. Germline-derived CDR1 and CDR2 are MNHNS and SASEGT. The CDR3 runs to 14 residues.

This clone was detected only once. The rearrangement uses TRBV5-1 and TRBJ1-2, with 8 bases lining up with TRBD1. V dropped 6 bases and J dropped 8; count of bases not matched to a gene: 15. The CDR3 sequence is 15 residues long. Germline CDR1 and CDR2: SGHRS and YFSETQ. CDR3: CASNPEDQGARGYTF. Written as DNA, the CDR3 is TGCGCCAGCAACCCTGAGGATCAGGGGGCGCGGGGCTACACCTTC.

This chain connects TRBV10-2 to TRBJ1-1; a weak D match, TRBD1 (5 bases). The CDR3 totals 11 residues. Trimming removed 6 bases at V and 4 bases at J, with 6 bases between. Germline-derived CDR1 and CDR2 are WSHSY and SAAADI. In nucleotides, the CDR3 is TGCGCCAGCAGGGGGGGCACTGAAGCTTTCTTT. Residues: CASRGGTEAFF.

This clone was detected only a few times. The CDR3 bases are TGTGCCAGCTCATCGACAGATCGGTATTCACCCCTCCACTTT. Translated: CASSSTDRYSPLHF. This rearrangement joins TRBV18 to TRBJ1-6; perhaps TRBD1 as D (5 bases). Germline V CDR1 and CDR2: KGHSH, LQKENI. Trimming removed 5 bases at V and 8 bases at J, with 13 bases between. The CDR3 spans 14 residues.